Each of the 8 T cell receptor beta chains below was sequenced from the same sample in a study of cytomegalovirus exposure and HLA in healthy donors. The PCR had 60 Vbeta and 13 Jbeta primers. Here immunoSEQ multiplex PCR was the method, and the copy in TCRdb shows in-frame clones only, minus some. The sample has some 200,000 clones, around two thirds seen once. The sample was PBMCs. The source is a man aged 40-49 years in good health and CMV-seronegative.

This clone was detected once. This sequence joins TRBV19 and TRBJ1-1; 9 nucleotides align to TRBD1. The CDR3 loop spans 16 amino acids. The germline gives CDR1 LNHDA, CDR2 SQIVND (reference sequence). The ends lost 1 base at V and 2 bases at J; junction bases unmatched: 5. The CDR3 spells CASSIGLTGGNTEAFF. In DNA, the CDR3 is TGTGCCAGTAGTATAGGTCTTACAGGGGGCAACACTGAAGCTTTCTTT.

The V gene is TRBV11-3, the J gene TRBJ2-5; 9 bases line up with TRBD2. V trimming: 1 base; J trimming: 4 bases; junction bases outside the gene matches: 1. Looked up from germline, CDR1 is SGHNT and CDR2 is YENEEA. The CDR3 has 14 residues. The chain's CDR3 is CASSLGSGGETQYF. The CDR3 coding sequence is TGTGCCAGCAGCTTAGGTAGCGGGGGAGAGACCCAGTACTTC.

This CDR3 reads CASSYRTGGTGNTIYF. CDR3 coding DNA: TGTGCCAGCAGTTACCGGACAGGGGGAACTGGAAACACCATATATTTT. The chain has TRBV6-5 and TRBJ1-3, with 10 positions matching TRBD1. The CDR3 has 16 residues. V was clipped by 2 bases and J by 2 bases; unmatched bases: 3. The germline CDR1 and CDR2 sequences are MNHEY and SVGAGI.

The CDR3 DNA reads as TGTGCCAGCAGCTCCGAATCCGGGACTAGCGGCCTTGAGCAGTTCTTC. Its protein product is CASSSESGTSGLEQFF. The rearrangement joins TRBV7-2 to TRBJ2-1, with TRBD2 matching 11 bases. V lost 4 bases, J lost 9 bases, and 11 bases stayed unmatched. Per the germline V gene, CDR1 is SGHTA and CDR2 is FQGNSA. This CDR3 is 16 amino acids long.

This rearrangement joins TRBV6-4 to TRBJ2-1, with 11 bases lining up with TRBD2. The CDR3 has 16 residues. Germline CDR1 reads MRHNA; CDR2 reads SNTAGT. J lost 7 bases, V lost 1 base, and 6 bases had no gene match. As DNA, the CDR3 is TGTGCCAGCAGTGACTATTCGGCTAGCGGGAGGAATGAGCAGTTCTTC. As protein: CASSDYSASGRNEQFF.

This clone was observed a handful of times. The chain is built from TRBV6-1 and TRBJ1-4, with 7 bases aligning to TRBD1. V lost 3 bases and J lost 8; bases outside the gene matches: 3. CDR1 and CDR2 (germline): MNHNS, SASEGT. The CDR3 is made up of 13 amino acids. Here the CDR3 DNA reads TGTGCCAGCAGTGACAGGGGGAACGAAAAACTGTTTTTT. Residues: CASSDRGNEKLFF.

The V and J genes are TRBV6-1 and TRBJ2-1, with TRBD2 identical over 9 bases. CDR1 is MNHNS, CDR2 SASEGT, per germline. The CDR3 has 13 amino acids. Trimming removed 10 bases from V and 8 bases from J; junction bases left unmatched: 9. The CDR3 loop reads CAIFSGSMYEQFF. CDR3 DNA sequence: TGTGCCATATTTAGCGGGAGTATGTATGAGCAGTTCTTC.

The table lists this clone with a count of one. The chain carries TRBV5-4 and TRBJ1-1; 7 bases agree with TRBD1. This CDR3 is built from 16 residues. The V gene's germline CDR1 is SGHNT and CDR2 YYREEE (reference sequence). Germline trimming cut 1 base from V and 1 base from J; bases unmatched to any gene: 7. The CDR3 coding sequence is TGTGCCAGCAGCTTGTGGGGGGACAGACGGAACACTGAAGCTTTCTTT. Its protein product is CASSLWGDRRNTEAFF. Full variable domain (outside the CDR3, taken from reference TRBV5-4 and TRBJ1-1): ETGVTQSPTHLIKTRGQQVTLRCSSQSGHNTVSWYQQALGQGPQFIFQYYREEENGRGNFPPRFSGLQFPNYSSELNVNALELDDSALYLCASSLWGDRRNTEAFFGQGTRLTVV.